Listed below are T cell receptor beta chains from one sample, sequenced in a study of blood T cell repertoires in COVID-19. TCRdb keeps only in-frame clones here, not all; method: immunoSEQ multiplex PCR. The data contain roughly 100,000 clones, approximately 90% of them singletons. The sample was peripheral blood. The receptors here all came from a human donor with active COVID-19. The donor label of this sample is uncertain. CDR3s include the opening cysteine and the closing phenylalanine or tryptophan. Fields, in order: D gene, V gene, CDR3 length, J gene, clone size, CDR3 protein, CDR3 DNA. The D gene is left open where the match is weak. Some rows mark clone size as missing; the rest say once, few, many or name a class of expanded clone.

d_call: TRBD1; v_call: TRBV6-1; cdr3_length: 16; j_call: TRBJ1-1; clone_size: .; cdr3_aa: CASSDEGALGNTEAFF; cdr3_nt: TGTGCCAGCAGTGACGAGGGGGCGCTGGGGAACACTGAAGCTTTCTTT
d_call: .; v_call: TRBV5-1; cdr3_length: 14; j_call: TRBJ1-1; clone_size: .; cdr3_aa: CASSFPGMNTEAFF; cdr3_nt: TGCGCCAGCAGCTTTCCGGGTATGAACACTGAAGCTTTCTTT
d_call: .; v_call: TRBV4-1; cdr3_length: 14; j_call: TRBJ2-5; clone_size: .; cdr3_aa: CASSQDQWGETQYF; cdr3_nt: TGCGCCAGCAGCCAAGATCAATGGGGCGAGACCCAGTACTTC
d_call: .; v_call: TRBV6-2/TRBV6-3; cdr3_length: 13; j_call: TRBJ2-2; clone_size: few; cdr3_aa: CASSYLRTGELFF; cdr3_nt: TGTGCCAGCAGTTACTTGAGGACCGGGGAGCTGTTTTTT
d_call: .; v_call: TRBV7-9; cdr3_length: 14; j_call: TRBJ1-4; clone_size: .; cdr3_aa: CASSLEGVHEKLFF; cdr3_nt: TGTGCCAGCAGTCTTGAGGGGGTTCATGAAAAACTGTTTTTT
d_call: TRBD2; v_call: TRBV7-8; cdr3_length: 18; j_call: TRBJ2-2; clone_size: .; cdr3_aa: CASSLKVSGGAFTGELFF; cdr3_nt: TGTGCCAGCAGCTTAAAAGTTAGCGGGGGGGCTTTCACCGGGGAGCTGTTTTTT
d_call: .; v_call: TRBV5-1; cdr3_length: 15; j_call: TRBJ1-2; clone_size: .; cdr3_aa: CASSLGATSGGGYTF; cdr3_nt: TGCGCCAGCAGCTTGGGCGCCACCTCCGGTGGTGGCTACACCTTC
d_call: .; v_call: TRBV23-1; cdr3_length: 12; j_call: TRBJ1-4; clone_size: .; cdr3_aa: CASSQAVEKLFF; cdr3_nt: TGCGCCAGCAGTCAGGCAGTTGAAAAACTGTTTTTT
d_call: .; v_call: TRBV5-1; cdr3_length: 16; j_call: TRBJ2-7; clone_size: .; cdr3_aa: CASSLAGVGADNEQYF; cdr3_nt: TGCGCCAGCAGCTTGGCCGGGGTGGGGGCGGACAACGAGCAGTACTTC
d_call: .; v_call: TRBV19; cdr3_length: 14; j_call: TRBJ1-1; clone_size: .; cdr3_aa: CASSISGLGTEAFF; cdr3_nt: TGTGCCAGTAGTATCTCCGGGTTGGGCACTGAAGCTTTCTTT
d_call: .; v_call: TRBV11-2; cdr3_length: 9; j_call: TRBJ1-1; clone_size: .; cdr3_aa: CAIYRDAFF; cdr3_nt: TGTGCTATTTACAGGGATGCTTTCTTT
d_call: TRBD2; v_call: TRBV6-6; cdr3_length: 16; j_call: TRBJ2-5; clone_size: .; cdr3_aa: CASSPGAGGPEETQYF; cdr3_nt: TGTGCCAGCAGCCCCGGGGCGGGGGGGCCGGAAGAGACCCAGTACTTC
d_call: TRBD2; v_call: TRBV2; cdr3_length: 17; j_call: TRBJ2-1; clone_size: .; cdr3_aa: CASSPPGTRSSYNEQFF; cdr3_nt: TGTGCCAGCAGTCCACCCGGGACTAGGAGCTCCTACAATGAGCAGTTCTTC
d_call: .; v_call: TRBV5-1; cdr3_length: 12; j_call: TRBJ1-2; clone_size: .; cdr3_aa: CASSLGSYGYTF; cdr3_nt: TGCGCCAGCAGCTTGGGGAGCTATGGCTACACCTTC
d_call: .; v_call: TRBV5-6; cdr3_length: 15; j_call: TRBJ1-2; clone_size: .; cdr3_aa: CASSLAREGGYGYTF; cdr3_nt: TGTGCCAGCAGCTTGGCCAGGGAAGGTGGGTATGGCTACACCTTC